These 13 T cell receptor beta chains came from one sample sequenced in a study of early T cells in non-severe SARS-CoV-2 infection. Via MiXCR, TCRdb re-called the 5' RACE reads, giving one row per CDR3 protein. The sample has tens of thousands of distinct CDR3 sequences; about 12% are singletons. Specimen: whole blood, collected at baseline. The receptors were sampled from an adult who was a healthcare worker with PCR-confirmed SARS-CoV-2 infection or an uninfected control (not recorded which). The donor label of this sample is uncertain.

In this sample, this clonotype turned up a few times. The chain employs TRBV7-3 and TRBJ2-2; D unresolved. The CDR3 totals 15 residues. V was clipped by 2 bases and J by 4 bases, with 11 bases between them. Germline V gives CDR1 SGHTA, CDR2 FQGTGA. CDR3: CASSLYPATTGELFF. For the CDR3, the DNA is TGTGCCAGCAGCTTATATCCAGCTACCACCGGGGAGCTGTTTTTT.

This chain links TRBV12-3 or TRBV12-4 with TRBJ1-1, with D unclear. V lost 6 bases and J lost 10, with 15 bases in between. CDR3 length: 12 amino acids. CDR3 amino acids: CASSSGFLRAFF. In DNA form, the CDR3 reads TGTGCCAGCAGCTCCGGGTTTTTGAGAGCTTTCTTT.

The V gene is TRBV7-8, the J gene TRBJ1-1, with TRBD1 matching over 8 bases. Germline V gene lookup returns CDR1 SGHVS and CDR2 FQNEAQ. The CDR3 consists of 15 residues. J lost 6 bases, V lost 5 bases, and 11 bases had no gene match. The CDR3 DNA sequence: TGTGCCAGCAGCGGAAGACAGGGGATTTTATCTGAAGCTTTCTTT. It is translated as CASSGRQGILSEAFF.

At least ten counts were recorded for this clonotype. The rearrangement uses TRBV6-5 and TRBJ1-5, with no clear D. Germline V CDR1 and CDR2: MNHEY, SVGAGI. The CDR3 sequence is 10 residues long. V lost 8 bases to trimming and J lost 11 bases, with 10 bases between them. The CDR3 bases are TGTGCCAGCCCTCTTCATACCCAGCATTTT. It yields the protein CASPLHTQHF.

The rearrangement links TRBV7-6 to TRBJ2-5; no firm D call. Germline values: CDR1 SGHVS, CDR2 FNYEAQ. The CDR3 contains 12 residues. V was clipped by 5 bases and J by 2 bases, with 6 bases between them. CDR3 loop: CASSMTQETQYF. The CDR3 DNA reads TGTGCCAGCAGCATGACACAAGAGACCCAGTACTTC.

This chain joins TRBV29-1 and TRBJ2-6, with D perhaps TRBD1 or TRBD2 (5 bases each). CDR1 and CDR2 (germline): SQVTM, ANQGSEA. The CDR3 runs 14 residues. The germline V and J ends were trimmed by 5 bases and 4 bases, with 12 bases remaining between them. The CDR3 protein is CSVSGGTGANVLTF. CDR3 coding DNA: TGCAGCGTTAGTGGGGGTACGGGGGCCAACGTCCTGACTTTC.

This clonotype was seen a few times. The rearrangement links TRBV7-9 to TRBJ2-3; D unresolved. V lost 2 bases, J lost 2 bases, and 14 bases lay in between. CDR1 is SEHNR and CDR2 is FQNEAQ in the germline V gene (reference sequence). This CDR3 contains 16 residues. CDR3 amino acids: CASSLQGRPSTDTQYF. CDR3 bases: TGTGCCAGCAGCTTACAAGGGCGGCCGTCCACAGATACGCAGTATTTT. Looking up the rest from reference TRBV7-9 and TRBJ2-3 gives the full variable domain: DTGVSQNPRHKITKRGQNVTFRCDPISEHNRLYWYRQTLGQGPEFLTYFQNEAQLEKSRLLSDRFSAERPKGSFSTLEIQRTEQGDSAMYLCASSLQGRPSTDTQYFGPGTRLTVL.

This clonotype was recorded many times. The chain joins TRBV5-1 to TRBJ2-1; TRBD2 matches 11 bases. The CDR3 loop spans 19 amino acids. V dropped 3 bases and J dropped 9; count of bases not matched to a gene: 20. CDR1 is SGHRS and CDR2 is YFSETQ in the germline V gene. CDR3 DNA: TGCGCCAGCAGCTACATCTTAGCGGGGGGGCCCGTGAACGTCATTGAGCAGTTCTTC. It encodes CASSYILAGGPVNVIEQFF.

The chain is built from TRBV6-5 and TRBJ1-4; D might be TRBD1 (6 bases). CDR3 size: 16 residues. Trimming cost V 0 bases and J 7 bases, with 15 bases left between them. CDR1 and CDR2 from the germline V gene are MNHEY and SVGAGI. Here the CDR3 DNA reads TGTGCCAGCAGTTACTCGTTTGGGGGGGCGAGTGAAAAACTGTTTTTT. Translation gives CASSYSFGGASEKLFF.

The chain uses TRBV7-2 and TRBJ2-6; no definite D call. This CDR3 is 15 amino acids long. With 3 bases removed from V and 1 base from J, the gap between germline ends came to 7 bases. The V gene's germline CDR1 is SGHTA and CDR2 FQGNSA. The CDR3 is CASSFLGSGANVLTF. CDR3 bases: TGTGCCAGCAGCTTTCTAGGTTCTGGGGCCAACGTCCTGACTTTC.

This rearrangement joins TRBV9 to TRBJ2-1, with 9 positions matching TRBD2. CDR1 is SGDLS, CDR2 YYNGEE, per germline. The CDR3 extends over 16 amino acids. V lost 4 bases and J lost 5; bases outside the gene matches: 10. The CDR3 is CASSLVSAGGNNEQFF. The DNA for the CDR3 is TGTGCCAGCAGCCTTGTATCAGCGGGGGGCAACAATGAGCAGTTCTTC.

The chain joins TRBV29-1 to TRBJ1-1; 7 positions agree with TRBD1. The junction had 11 bases not matched to a gene; V was cut back by 4 bases and J by 6 bases. Germline CDR1 reads SQVTM; CDR2 reads ANQGSEA. This CDR3 has 14 amino acids. The CDR3 DNA reads TGCAGCGTTGGAGAGGGGGCTTCGGGGGCTGAAGCTTTCTTT. Translated, it gives CSVGEGASGAEAFF.

The rearrangement uses TRBV14 and TRBJ2-7, with 9 bases that match TRBD2. The V gene's germline CDR1 is SGHDN and CDR2 FVKESK. The CDR3 spans 16 residues. Trimming took 4 bases from V and 7 from J; bases not matched to a gene: 14. The CDR3 bases are TGTGCCAGCAGCCCTAAAACGAGCGGGGGGCTTTTTGAGCAGTACGTC. Residues: CASSPKTSGGLFEQYV.